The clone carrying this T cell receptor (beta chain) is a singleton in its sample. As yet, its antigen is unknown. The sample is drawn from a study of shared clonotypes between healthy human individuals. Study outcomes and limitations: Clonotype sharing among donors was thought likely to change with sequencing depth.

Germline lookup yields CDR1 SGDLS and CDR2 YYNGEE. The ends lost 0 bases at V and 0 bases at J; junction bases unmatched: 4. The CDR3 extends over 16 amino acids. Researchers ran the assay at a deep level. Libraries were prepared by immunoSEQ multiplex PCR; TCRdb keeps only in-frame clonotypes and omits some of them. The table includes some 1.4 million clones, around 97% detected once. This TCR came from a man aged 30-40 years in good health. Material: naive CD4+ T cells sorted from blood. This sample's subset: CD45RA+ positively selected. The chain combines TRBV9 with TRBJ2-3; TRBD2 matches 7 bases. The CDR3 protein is CASSVGPSGSTDTQYF. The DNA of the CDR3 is TGTGCCAGCAGCGTAGGCCCTAGCGGAAGCACAGATACGCAGTATTTT.